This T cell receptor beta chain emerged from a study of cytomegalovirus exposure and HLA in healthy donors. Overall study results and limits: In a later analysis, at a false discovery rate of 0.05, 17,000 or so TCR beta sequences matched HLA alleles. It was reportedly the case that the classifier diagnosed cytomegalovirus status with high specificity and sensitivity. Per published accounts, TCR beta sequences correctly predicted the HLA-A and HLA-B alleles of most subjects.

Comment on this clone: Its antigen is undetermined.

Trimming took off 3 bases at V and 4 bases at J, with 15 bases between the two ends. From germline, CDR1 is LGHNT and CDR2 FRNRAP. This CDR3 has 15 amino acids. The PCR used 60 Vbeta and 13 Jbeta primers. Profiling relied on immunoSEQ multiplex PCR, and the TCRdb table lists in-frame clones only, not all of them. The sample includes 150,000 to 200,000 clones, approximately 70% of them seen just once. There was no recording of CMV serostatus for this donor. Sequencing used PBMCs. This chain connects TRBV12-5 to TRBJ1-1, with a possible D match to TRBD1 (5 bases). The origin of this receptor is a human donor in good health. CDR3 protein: CASGFSGTVLTEAFF. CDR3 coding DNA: TGTGCTAGTGGTTTTTCCGGGACTGTGCTCACTGAAGCTTTCTTT. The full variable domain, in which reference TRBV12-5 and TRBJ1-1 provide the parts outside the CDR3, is DARVTQTPRHKVTEMGQEVTMRCQPILGHNTVFWYRQTMMQGLELLAYFRNRAPLDDSGMPKDRFSAEMPDATLATLKIQPSEPRDSAVYFCASGFSGTVLTEAFFGQGTRLTVV.